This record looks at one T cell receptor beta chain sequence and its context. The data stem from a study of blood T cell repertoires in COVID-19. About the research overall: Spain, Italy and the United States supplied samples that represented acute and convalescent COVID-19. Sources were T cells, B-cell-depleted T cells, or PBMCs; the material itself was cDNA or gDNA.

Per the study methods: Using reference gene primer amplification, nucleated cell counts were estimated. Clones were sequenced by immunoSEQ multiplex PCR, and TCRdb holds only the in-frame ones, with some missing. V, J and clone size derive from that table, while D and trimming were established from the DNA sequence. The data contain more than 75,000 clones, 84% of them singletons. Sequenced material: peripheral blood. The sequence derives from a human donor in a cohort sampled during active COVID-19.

The CDR3 loop is CASSRWTGGGNEQFF. Here the CDR3 DNA reads TGTGCCAGCAGCCGCTGGACAGGGGGAGGCAATGAGCAGTTCTTC. The V and J genes are TRBV5-4 and TRBJ2-1; TRBD1 matches at 10 bases. Germline V gene data show CDR1 as SGHNT and CDR2 as YYREEE (reference sequence). The CDR3 runs 15 residues. With V trimmed by 4 bases and J by 6 bases, 7 bases remained unmatched.